This TCR beta chain was sequenced during a study of blood T cell repertoires in COVID-19. Germline V CDR1 and CDR2: SGHTA, FQGNSA. There are 15 residues in the CDR3. V was pared by 4 bases and J by 0 bases, with 11 bases between. Data came from immunoSEQ multiplex PCR; TCRdb stores just in-frame clones and leaves some out. The sample carries about 220,000 clones, 70% to 90% recorded once. The sequenced sample was peripheral blood. The gene calls are TRBV7-2 and TRBJ2-3; tentative D call: TRBD1 (5 bases). The receptor was derived from a man aged 50 to 60 who had recovered from COVID-19. CDR3 in amino acids: CASSSPTASTDTQYF. The CDR3 nucleotides read TGTGCCAGCAGCTCGCCGACAGCTAGCACAGATACGCAGTATTTT. The entire variable domain, with the rest obtained from reference TRBV7-2 and TRBJ2-3, is as follows: GAGVSQSPSNKVTEKGKDVELRCDPISGHTALYWYRQSLGQGLEFLIYFQGNSAPDKSGLPSDRFSAERTGGSVSTLTIQRTQQEDSAVYLCASSSPTASTDTQYFGPGTRLTVL.